The following is a TCR beta chain sequence with its context. An end of the junction does not agree with germline; a read error may underlie this. The sample comes from a study of identical twins. The CDR3 consists of 14 residues. The germline CDR1 and CDR2 sequences are MNHEY and SMNVEV (reference sequence). Template switching added a universal primer binding site, and final cDNA carried unique molecular identifiers. From the 5' RACE reads, TCRdb called clonotypes with MiXCR, one entry per CDR3 protein. Of 1.5 million or so distinct CDR3 sequences in the sample, under 35% were seen once. What was sequenced was cord blood. The gene calls are TRBV27 and TRBJ1-6; 7 nucleotides line up with TRBD1. This TCR derives from a newborn girl in good health. As DNA, the CDR3 is TGTGCCAGCAGTTGGGACAGCTATAATTCACCCCCCCACTTT. It yields the protein CASSWDSYNSPPHF.